This T cell receptor (beta chain) comes out of a study of T cell therapy after organ transplantation. This clone was observed a single time. Its matching antigen is unknown. J lost 3 bases, V lost 3 bases, and 8 bases had no gene match. There are 14 residues in the CDR3. CDR1 SQVTM and CDR2 ANQGSEA come from the germline V gene. Assay used: immunoSEQ multiplex PCR; TCRdb lists only in-frame clones, some missing. The table has approximately 52,000 clones, about 95% seen once. The clonotype was recovered from a human patient who had received a solid organ transplant and had CMV disease. Specimen: CD8+ T cells from blood, collected before autologous CMV-specific T cell therapy. The V and J genes are TRBV29-1 and TRBJ2-7, with 7 bases that match TRBD2. The CDR3, as DNA: TGCAGCGTTGAGGGAGGGGTCACGAACTACGAGCAGTACTTC. It codes for CSVEGGVTNYEQYF.